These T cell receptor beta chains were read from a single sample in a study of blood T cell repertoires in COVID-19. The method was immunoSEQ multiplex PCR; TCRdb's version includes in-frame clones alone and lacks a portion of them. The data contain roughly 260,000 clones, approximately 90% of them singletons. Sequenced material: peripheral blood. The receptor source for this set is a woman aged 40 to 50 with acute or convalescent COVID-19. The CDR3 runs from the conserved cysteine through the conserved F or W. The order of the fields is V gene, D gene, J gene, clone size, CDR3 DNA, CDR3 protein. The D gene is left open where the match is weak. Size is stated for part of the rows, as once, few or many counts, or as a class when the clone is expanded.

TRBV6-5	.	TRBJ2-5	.	TGTGCCAGCAGTCGAAGTCAGGTTCAAGAGACCCAGTACTTC	CASSRSQVQETQYF
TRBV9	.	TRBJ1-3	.	TGTGCCAGCAGCCCAGCGGGACACCGCTCGGACACCATATATTTT	CASSPAGHRSDTIYF
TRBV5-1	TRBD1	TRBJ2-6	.	TGCGCCAGCAGCCTAAGGACAGGGTCTGGGGCCAACGTCCTGACTTTC	CASSLRTGSGANVLTF
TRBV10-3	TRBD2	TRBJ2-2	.	TGTGCCATCTGGGGGACTAGCGGGGGGCCCGGGGCCGGGGAGCTGTTTTTT	CAIWGTSGGPGAGELFF
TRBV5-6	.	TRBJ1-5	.	TGTGCCAGCAGCTTGGCAGGGGTTCAGCCCCAGCATTTT	CASSLAGVQPQHF
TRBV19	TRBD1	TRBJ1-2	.	TGTGCCAGTAGTATGAGACAGGGAGAGTCGCGGGGCTATGGCTACACCTTC	CASSMRQGESRGYGYTF
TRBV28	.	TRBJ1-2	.	TGTGCCAGCAGTTTGGTTGGGAGTAACTATGGCTACACCTTC	CASSLVGSNYGYTF
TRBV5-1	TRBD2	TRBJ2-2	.	TGCGCCAGCAGCTCGGCGGGACTAGCGGGGGGGCTATATGCCGGGGAGCTGTTTTTT	CASSSAGLAGGLYAGELFF
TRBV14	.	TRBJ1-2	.	TGTGCCAGCAGCCAAGCCCCCCGCTACAGGGCACTAAACTATGGCTACACCTTC	CASSQAPRYRALNYGYTF
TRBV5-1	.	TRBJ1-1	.	TGCGCCAGCAGCTTGGAGCCGGTCGCTGAAGCTTTCTTT	CASSLEPVAEAFF
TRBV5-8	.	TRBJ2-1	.	TGTGCCAGCAGCAGCGCCCTAAGCTCCTACAATGAGCAGTTCTTC	CASSSALSSYNEQFF
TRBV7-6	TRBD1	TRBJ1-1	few	TGTGCCAGCAGCCCGGGGACAGGGGGCCTCACTGAAGCTTTCTTT	CASSPGTGGLTEAFF
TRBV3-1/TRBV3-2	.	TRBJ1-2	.	TGTGCCAGCAGCCAACAAGTAGGGGCGTTTTATGGCTACACCTTC	CASSQQVGAFYGYTF
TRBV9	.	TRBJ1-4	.	TGTGCCAGCAGCGTAGCAGGTGAAAAACTGTTTTTT	CASSVAGEKLFF
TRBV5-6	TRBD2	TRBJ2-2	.	TGTGCCAGCAGCTGGCCAGCGGGGACCGGGGAGCTGTTTTTT	CASSWPAGTGELFF
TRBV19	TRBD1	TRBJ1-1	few	TGTGCCAGTAGTAGGCGAGGGGGCGAAGGGACTGAAGCTTTCTTT	CASSRRGGEGTEAFF
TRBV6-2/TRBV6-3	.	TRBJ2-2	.	TGTGCCAGCAGTTCACTCCCAGGGAAAGGAGGGGAGCTGTTTTTT	CASSSLPGKGGELFF
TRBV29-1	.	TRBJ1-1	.	TGCAGCGTTGATAGGGGGGGATTGAACACTGAAGCTTTCTTT	CSVDRGGLNTEAFF
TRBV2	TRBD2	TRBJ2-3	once	TGTGCCAGCATTTCTAGCGGGGTGAAAGATACGCAGTATTTT	CASISSGVKDTQYF
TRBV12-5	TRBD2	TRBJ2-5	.	TGTGCTAGTGGTCCCTTTAAGCGGGGGGGCCCCCAAGAGACCCAGTACTTC	CASGPFKRGGPQETQYF
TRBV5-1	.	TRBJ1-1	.	TGCGCCAGCACAGCAGGGGATGCGAACACTGAAGCTTTCTTT	CASTAGDANTEAFF
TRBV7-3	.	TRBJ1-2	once	TGTGCCAGCAGCACGGGACAAACGAACTATGGCTACACCTTC	CASSTGQTNYGYTF
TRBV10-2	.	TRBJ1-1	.	TGCGCCAGCAGTGAGGTCAGAATGAACACTGAAGCTTTCTTT	CASSEVRMNTEAFF
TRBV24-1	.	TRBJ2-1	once	TGTGCCACCAATCTTTCTTGGGGGCACGACAATGAGCAGTTCTTC	CATNLSWGHDNEQFF
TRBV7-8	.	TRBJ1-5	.	TGTGCCAGCAGCTTAGTACCGGGTAACAATCAGCCCCAGCATTTT	CASSLVPGNNQPQHF
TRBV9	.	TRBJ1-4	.	TGTGCCAGCAGCAGCGGACCAGGGGACGTAGGAAAACTGTTTTTT	CASSSGPGDVGKLFF
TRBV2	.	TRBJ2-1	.	TGTGCCAGCATCTGGGGCAGGTCAAACAATGAGCAGTTCTTC	CASIWGRSNNEQFF
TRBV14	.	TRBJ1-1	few	TGTGCCAGCAACGCCCCGAGCTTCATCACAGGTAACTCAACAGAAGCTTTCTTT	CASNAPSFITGNSTEAFF
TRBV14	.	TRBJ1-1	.	TGTGCCAGCAGCCTGCATTCAGGATTCACTGAAGCTTTCTTT	CASSLHSGFTEAFF
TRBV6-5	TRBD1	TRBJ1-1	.	TGTGCCAGCAGACCTACCACAGGGGGCAACACTGAAGCTTTCTTT	CASRPTTGGNTEAFF
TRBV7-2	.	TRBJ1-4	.	TGTGCCAGCAGCCCCGGGACAACAACTAATGAAAAACTGTTTTTT	CASSPGTTTNEKLFF